A single sample gave rise to the 19 T cell receptor beta chains below, sequenced in a study of shared clonotypes between healthy human individuals. Repertoires were generated with immunoSEQ multiplex PCR, while TCRdb's copy carries only in-frame clones and drops some. Of roughly 480,000 clones in the sample, 65% to 80% were seen once. Sample: PBMCs. All receptors come from a middle-aged woman in good health. Some clones in this sample may be carry-over from other donors' samples.

On this clone itself: The junction shows a germline mismatch at one end, possibly a read error. Additional DNA sequences in this sample encode the identical CDR3. The V and J genes are TRBV28 and TRBJ2-1, with 9 nucleotides matching TRBD2. Germline assignment: CDR1 MDHEN and CDR2 SYDVKM. This CDR3 has 15 amino acids. CDR3 coding DNA: TGTGCCAGCAGGTTATTGACTAGCGGTTACAATGAGCAGTTCTTC. Encoded protein: CASRLLTSGYNEQFF.

This chain connects TRBV5-4 to TRBJ1-2; D unclear. CDR3 length equals 14 residues. The V gene lost 5 bases and the J gene lost 3 bases, with 14 bases spanning the gap. From germline, CDR1 is SGHNT and CDR2 YYREEE (reference sequence). The CDR3 is CASRPTTAHYGYTF. CDR3 nucleotides: TGTGCCAGCAGACCGACCACAGCTCACTATGGCTACACCTTC.

This clone was found many times. The chain couples TRBV7-9 to TRBJ2-3; weak D call: TRBD2 (5 bases). The length of the CDR3 is 17 residues. Germline V gene lookup returns CDR1 SEHNR and CDR2 FQNEAQ (reference sequence). V lost 5 bases and J lost 3, with 21 bases in between. CDR3 protein: CASSPGWASEETDTQYF. As DNA, the CDR3 is TGTGCCAGCAGCCCTGGGTGGGCGTCGGAGGAAACAGATACGCAGTATTTT.

The chain uses TRBV5-8 and TRBJ2-6; D unresolved. Germline V gives CDR1 SGHTS, CDR2 YDEGEE. CDR3 size: 14 residues. V dropped 3 bases and J dropped 4 bases, with 8 bases sitting between them. CDR3 in amino acids: CASSWLGGANVLTF. The CDR3 DNA reads TGTGCCAGCAGCTGGTTGGGCGGGGCCAACGTCCTGACTTTC.

The chain combines TRBV13 with TRBJ2-7; 10 bases are a match to TRBD2. Germline V lookup: CDR1 PRHDT, CDR2 FYEKMQ (reference sequence). With 5 bases clipped from V and 6 bases from J, the junction kept 10 bases outside the gene matches. The CDR3 spans 15 residues. CDR3: CASSTPSGRPAEQYF. The CDR3 DNA is TGTGCCAGCAGCACGCCTAGCGGGAGACCCGCCGAGCAGTACTTC.

This clone has a count of ten or more. The V and J genes are TRBV6-6 and TRBJ2-2, with 7 bases identical to TRBD2. The J segment lost 5 bases and the V segment lost 4 bases, leaving 7 bases of the junction unmatched. The CDR3 has 15 amino acids. Looked up from germline, CDR1 is MNHNY and CDR2 is SVGAGI (reference sequence). The CDR3 DNA is TGTGCCAGCAGTTTACCGGGACTATCAACCGGGGAGCTGTTTTTT. It translates to CASSLPGLSTGELFF.

This clone was counted a few times. V usage is TRBV5-5 and J usage is TRBJ2-1; D unresolved. In germline, CDR1 is SGHKS, CDR2 YYEKEE (reference sequence). The germline V and J ends were trimmed by 0 bases and 12 bases, with 13 bases remaining between them. This CDR3 has 13 residues. CDR3 sequence (DNA): TGTGCCAGCAGCTTGGCCGGAACGAACGTGCAGTTCTTC. This translates into CASSLAGTNVQFF.

V and J are TRBV7-7 and TRBJ2-5, with a weak D call TRBD1 (5 bases). The CDR3 has 15 residues. Germline loops: CDR1 SSHAT, CDR2 FNYEAQ (reference sequence). V was pared by 1 base and J by 1 base, with 10 bases between. CDR3 protein: CASSLGGTFQETQYF. The CDR3 DNA reads TGTGCCAGCAGCTTAGGGGGCACGTTCCAAGAGACCCAGTACTTC.

In its sample, this clone was seen a few times. This chain connects TRBV2 to TRBJ1-1; a weak D match, TRBD1 (5 bases). CDR3 length: 13 residues. The V end was cut by 8 bases, the J end by 6 bases, with 16 bases between. Germline loops: CDR1 SNHLY, CDR2 FYNNEI. The CDR3 here is CASYNGWDAEAFF. CDR3 DNA sequence: TGTGCCAGCTATAACGGATGGGACGCTGAAGCTTTCTTT.

The rearrangement uses TRBV27 and TRBJ2-7; perhaps TRBD1 as D (6 bases). CDR1 is MNHEY and CDR2 is SMNVEV in the germline V gene (reference sequence). The CDR3 loop spans 13 amino acids. V dropped 6 bases and J dropped 3 bases, with 12 bases sitting between them. CDR3 loop: CASSRQGNYEQYF. CDR3 nucleotide sequence: TGTGCCAGCAGCCGCCAGGGGAACTACGAGCAGTACTTC.

The table lists this clone with a count of one. The chain carries TRBV5-1 and TRBJ2-1; 7 nucleotides agree with TRBD2. CDR3 size: 14 residues. J gave up 8 bases and V 4 bases, and 9 bases lay outside the gene matches. CDR1 SGHRS and CDR2 YFSETQ come from the germline V gene. For the CDR3, the DNA is TGCGCCAGCAGCCTGGGGGGAGGGCTTTATGAGCAGTTCTTC. Translated: CASSLGGGLYEQFF.

The genes are TRBV5-6 and TRBJ2-5; TRBD2 matches 8 bases. Per the germline V gene, CDR1 is SGHDT and CDR2 is YYEEEE. The CDR3 spans 15 residues. The V gene end was trimmed by 3 bases and the J gene end by 5 bases; junction bases not matched to a gene: 9. CDR3 nucleotides: TGTGCCAGCAGCTCCGGGACTAGAGAGTGGGAGACCCAGTACTTC. It encodes CASSSGTREWETQYF.

The chain has TRBV2 and TRBJ2-5, with 10 nucleotides matching TRBD2. V shed 2 bases and J 6 bases; nucleotides not matched to a gene: 3. The CDR3 totals 14 residues. The germline gives CDR1 SNHLY, CDR2 FYNNEI. CDR3 sequence: CASSETSGVKTQYF. CDR3 sequence (DNA): TGTGCCAGCAGTGAAACTAGCGGGGTTAAGACCCAGTACTTC.

J is TRBJ2-7 and V is TRBV7-8; D remains ambiguous. Between the trimmed V and J ends, which lost 3 bases and 2 bases, there was a span of 11 bases. The CDR3 runs 14 residues. CDR1 is SGHVS, CDR2 FQNEAQ, per germline. CDR3 protein: CASSFRLATYEQYF. As DNA, the CDR3 is TGTGCCAGCAGCTTCCGGCTGGCTACCTACGAGCAGTACTTC.

The V call is TRBV28, the J call TRBJ2-1, with 11 positions matching TRBD2. V gave up 1 base and J gave up 2 bases; unmatched junction bases: 7. The CDR3 extends over 18 amino acids. CDR1 and CDR2 from the germline V gene are MDHEN and SYDVKM. The DNA for the CDR3 is TGTGCCAGCAGTTTATTTACCCTAGCGGGAGGACCCTACAATGAGCAGTTCTTC. Its translation: CASSLFTLAGGPYNEQFF.

This clone was seen ten or more times. The V call is TRBV4-2, the J call TRBJ2-1; 10 bases agree with TRBD2. The CDR3 has 14 amino acids. The V segment lost 7 bases and the J segment 5 bases; nucleotides outside the gene matches: 5. The germline V gene encodes CDR1 LGHNA and CDR2 YNFKEQ. The CDR3 is CASTPGLANNEQFF. The CDR3 DNA follows: TGTGCCAGCACGCCGGGACTAGCGAACAATGAGCAGTTCTTC.

This sequence joins TRBV11-2 and TRBJ2-7; tentative D call: TRBD1 (6 bases). Per the germline V gene, CDR1 is SGHAT and CDR2 is FQNNGV. The CDR3 is 17 residues long. Between the trimmed V and J ends, which lost 6 bases and 2 bases, there was a span of 23 bases. The CDR3 DNA is TGTGCCAGCAGTCAACCGGGGTGGGGGACACAAGCCTACGAGCAGTACTTC. This translates into CASSQPGWGTQAYEQYF.

This rearrangement joins TRBV16 to TRBJ2-1; possible D gene TRBD1, 6 bases. Trimming removed 2 bases at V and 9 bases at J, with 11 bases between. This CDR3 spans 13 amino acids. Germline CDR1 and CDR2: KGHSY and FQNENV. The CDR3 reads CASSQTRRGEQFF. As DNA, the CDR3 is TGTGCCAGCAGCCAAACGCGCAGGGGTGAGCAGTTCTTC.

This clone was picked up many times. V and J are TRBV27 and TRBJ1-4, with 10 bases lining up with TRBD1. Germline CDR1 is MNHEY and CDR2 is SMNVEV (reference sequence). With V trimmed by 5 bases and J by 7 bases, 7 bases remained unmatched. This CDR3 region has 15 residues. The CDR3 spells CASSPGTGAGEKLFF. DNA of the CDR3: TGTGCCAGCAGTCCGGGGACAGGGGCGGGTGAAAAACTGTTTTTT.